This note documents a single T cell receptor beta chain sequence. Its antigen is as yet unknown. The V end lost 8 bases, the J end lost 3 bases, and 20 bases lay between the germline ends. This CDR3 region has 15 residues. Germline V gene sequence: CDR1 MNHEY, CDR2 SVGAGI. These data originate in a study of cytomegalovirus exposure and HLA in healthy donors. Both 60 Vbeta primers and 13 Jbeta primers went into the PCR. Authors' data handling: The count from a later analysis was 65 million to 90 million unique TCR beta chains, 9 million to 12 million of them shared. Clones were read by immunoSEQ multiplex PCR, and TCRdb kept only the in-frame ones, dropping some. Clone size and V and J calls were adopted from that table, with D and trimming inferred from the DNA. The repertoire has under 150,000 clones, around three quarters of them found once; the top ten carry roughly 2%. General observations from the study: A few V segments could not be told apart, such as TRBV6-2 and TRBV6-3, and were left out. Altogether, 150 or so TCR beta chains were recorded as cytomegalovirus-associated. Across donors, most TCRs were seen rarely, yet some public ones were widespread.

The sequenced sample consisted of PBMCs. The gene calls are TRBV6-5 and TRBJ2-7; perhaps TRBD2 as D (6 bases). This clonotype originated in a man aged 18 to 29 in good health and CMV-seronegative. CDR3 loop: CASGWRGSGDYEQYV. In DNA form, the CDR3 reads TGTGCCAGCGGATGGAGGGGTTCTGGGGACTACGAGCAGTACGTC.